The source of this TCR beta chain is a study of CXCR3-negative and CXCR3-positive naive CD8 T cells. General study findings and limits: Diversity in memory CD8+ cells fell much lower than the comparably high levels seen in both naive subsets. A higher hydrophobicity marked the TRB CDR3s of CXCR3-positive naive cells versus CXCR3-negative naive cells.

As to this clonotype: Its target is not known.

The CDR3 runs 18 residues. The method, 5' RACE with UMI labels, was used to prepare the TRB cDNA libraries. TCRdb re-called the 5' RACE reads and gives one entry per CDR3 protein, without DNA. This sample's clone table lists approximately 100,000 distinct CDR3 sequences. The TCR originated in a human donor in good health. Some clones in this sample may be carry-over from other donors' samples. The material sequenced was naive CXCR3+ CD8+ T cells from blood. Subset here: CD45RO-CCR7+CD27+CD95- naive CD8+ T cells expressing CXCR3 (TNR3+). J is TRBJ1-1 and V is TRBV12-3 or TRBV12-4; TCRdb's D call of TRBD1 is untestable without DNA. CDR3 region: CASSLPRDRGGMNTEAFF.